This T cell receptor beta chain was obtained from a study of blood T cell repertoires in COVID-19. In the study overall: Some COVID-19 samples were acute and others convalescent; all came from the United States, Italy and Spain.

Donors of Cohort 3 who recovered were those that had two negative PCRs, clearance, or symptom resolution. In the authors' workflow: Amplification of reference gene primers provided the estimated nucleated cell counts. The repertoire was sequenced with immunoSEQ multiplex PCR; TCRdb's copy has only in-frame clones and lacks some. The D gene and trimming were derived from the DNA, and the V and J assignments and clone size from that table. The top ten clones hold approximately 3% of a sample with over 150,000 clones, approximately 84% of them seen once. The CDR3 consists of 14 residues. Germline V lookup: CDR1 SGDLS, CDR2 YYNGEE. J was trimmed by 10 bases and V by 0 bases; bases with no gene match: 7.

The source of this sequence is a woman between 25 and 40 years old who had recovered from COVID-19. What was sequenced was PBMCs or T cells enriched from blood (not recorded which). The chain joins TRBV9 to TRBJ2-1; TRBD1 agrees at 7 bases. CDR3 nucleotides: TGTGCCAGCAGCGTAGCCCGACAGGGCTGGGAGCAGTTCTTC. As protein: CASSVARQGWEQFF. The full variable domain, its missing parts supplied by reference TRBV9 and TRBJ2-1, is DSGVTQTPKHLITATGQRVTLRCSPRSGDLSVYWYQQSLDQGLQFLIQYYNGEERAKGNILERFSAQQFPDLHSELNLSSLELGDSALYFCASSVARQGWEQFFGPGTRLTVL.